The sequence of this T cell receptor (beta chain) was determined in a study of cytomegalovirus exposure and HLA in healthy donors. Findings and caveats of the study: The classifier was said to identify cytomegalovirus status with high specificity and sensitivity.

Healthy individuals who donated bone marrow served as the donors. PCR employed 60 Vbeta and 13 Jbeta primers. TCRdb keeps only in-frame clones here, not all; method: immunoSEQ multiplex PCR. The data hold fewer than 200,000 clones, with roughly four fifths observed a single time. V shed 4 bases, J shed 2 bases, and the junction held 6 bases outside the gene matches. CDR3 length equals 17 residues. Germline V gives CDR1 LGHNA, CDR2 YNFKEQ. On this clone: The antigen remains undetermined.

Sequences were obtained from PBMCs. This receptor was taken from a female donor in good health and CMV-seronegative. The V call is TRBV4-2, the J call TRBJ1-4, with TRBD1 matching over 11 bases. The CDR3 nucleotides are TGTGCCAGCAGCCTGTCCGGGACAGGGGGGACTAATGAAAAACTGTTTTTT. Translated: CASSLSGTGGTNEKLFF.